This is a list of T cell receptor beta chains from one sample in a study of response to subunit inactivated influenza vaccine. TCRdb passed the RT-PCR reads through MiXCR, listing each CDR3 protein once. This sample carries approximately 730,000 distinct CDR3 sequences, about 15% of them seen once, and the ten largest clones take 6% to 8%. This specimen consisted of PBMCs from blood, obtained around 15 days before vaccination. The source of these receptors is a man aged 50-59 years who received an inactivated influenza vaccine. Both conserved end residues are part of each CDR3. D genes are given only for firm matches.

TRBD1 TRBV5-1 16 CASSPAGTGGWDEQFF
- TRBV15 16 CATSTQRGGFGQPQHF
- TRBV15 15 CATSRDRTVSYEQYF
- TRBV4-2 12 CASSHDFYEQYF
- TRBV27 16 CASSLLGRNSYNEQFF
TRBD2 TRBV12-3/TRBV12-4 16 CASSLGAGGFGDTQYF
- TRBV18 14 CASSPSFGSNIQYF
TRBD2 TRBV7-6 16 CASSLLGGPSYNEQFF
TRBD2 TRBV20-1 17 CSARDYSGGAPVDTQYF
- TRBV24-1 16 CATSDPLLGEAGEQFF
TRBD2 TRBV10-3 18 CAISESGLAGGKSYEQYF
TRBD1 TRBV6-1 15 CASRQGQGTFGIQYF
- TRBV6-1 15 CASKEGPTSNQPQHF
- TRBV29-1 12 CSVGDAYNEQFF
- TRBV29-1 13 CSAQENSNQPQHF
- TRBV2 12 CASSVSSVTQFF
TRBD2 TRBV5-1 13 CASRGRVEGEQYF
- TRBV3-1 14 CASSQKGYNSPLHF
- TRBV3-1 15 CASSQVVLHTRELFF
TRBD2 TRBV4-3 18 CASCQEVPSGNAGGELFF
TRBD2 TRBV10-3 15 CAISETTSGSLEQYF
TRBD2 TRBV11-1 19 CASSSNTLGRESLKNIQYF
TRBD1 TRBV4-3 16 CASSQRRDRVYPPLHF
- TRBV18 13 CASSPLTRNEQFF
- TRBV7-8 13 CASSLGVGGTQYF
TRBD2 TRBV27 15 CASTRASGFFYEQYF
- TRBV4-3 15 CASSQDIPAYNEQFF
- TRBV7-2 16 CASSPRSGYSTDTQYF
- TRBV29-1 11 CSVLGTYEQYF
TRBD2 TRBV12-3/TRBV12-4 16 CASSYSGRTWTGELFF
TRBD2 TRBV7-2 14 CASSRGSRGDTQYF